This T cell receptor (beta chain) was retrieved from a study of blood T cell repertoires in COVID-19. Study in general: From the United States, Italy and Spain came samples of acute and convalescent COVID-19. T cells, B-cell-depleted T cells, or PBMCs provided the cDNA or gDNA that served as material.

Germline CDR1 reads LGHDT; CDR2 reads YNNKEL (reference sequence). This CDR3 region has 18 residues. V shed 4 bases, J shed 5 bases, and the junction held 9 bases outside the gene matches. Per the study methods: Scientists estimated how many nucleated cells there were by amplifying reference gene primers. The table came from immunoSEQ multiplex PCR; TCRdb's copy has only in-frame clones and leaves some out. The D gene and trimming were derived from the DNA, and the V and J assignments and clone size from that table. There are about 200,000 clones in the sample; around 80% occur only once, and less than 7% lies in the top ten.

The TCR originated in an older woman with acute or convalescent COVID-19. V and J are TRBV3-1 (or the pseudogene TRBV3-2) and TRBJ2-2; 14 bases are a match to TRBD2. Sequenced sample: peripheral blood. The chain's CDR3 is CASSLGLAGVGGTGELFF. As DNA, the CDR3 is TGTGCCAGCAGCCTGGGACTAGCGGGAGTTGGGGGAACCGGGGAGCTGTTTTTT.